Listed below are T cell receptor beta chains from one sample, sequenced in a study of blood T cell repertoires in COVID-19. TCRdb's copy holds only in-frame clones and misses some; the assay was immunoSEQ multiplex PCR. The sample has over 200,000 clones; around 80% are singletons. Sample: PBMCs or T cells enriched from blood (not recorded which). All receptors come from a man aged 55-75 years who had recovered from COVID-19. Both conserved end residues are part of each CDR3. D genes are given only for firm matches. Not all rows give a size; the values are once, few, many and, for expanded clones, a class.

clone size	CDR3 length	V gene	J gene	D gene	CDR3 DNA	CDR3 protein
NA	13	TRBV9	TRBJ1-5	NA	TGTGCCAGCAGCCGGACCGACAGACAGCCCCAGCATTTT	CASSRTDRQPQHF
NA	14	TRBV7-9	TRBJ1-4	TRBD1	TGTGCCAGCAGCTTAGGACAGGGTAATGAAAAACTGTTTTTT	CASSLGQGNEKLFF
NA	15	TRBV18	TRBJ2-7	TRBD2	TGTGCCAGCTCACAAGCAACTAGCGGAGGAAACGAGCAGTACTTC	CASSQATSGGNEQYF
once	13	TRBV7-6	TRBJ2-5	NA	TGTGCCAGCAGCAAAAATGGGGCTGGGACCCAGTACTTC	CASSKNGAGTQYF
NA	14	TRBV4-3	TRBJ1-2	NA	TGCGCCAGCAGCCAGGGCAGGGCGAACTATGGCTACACCTTC	CASSQGRANYGYTF
NA	15	TRBV15	TRBJ2-1	NA	TGTGCCACCAGCAGTCACCGTGCCCTAGGCGATGAGCAGTTCTTC	CATSSHRALGDEQFF
NA	13	TRBV5-1	TRBJ2-7	NA	TGCGCCAGCAGCTTGGGGGTCAGGGCCGAGCAGTACTTC	CASSLGVRAEQYF
NA	16	TRBV19	TRBJ1-5	NA	TGTGCCAGTAGTATGTCGGGGGGCGGAGGGAATCAGCCCCAGCATTTT	CASSMSGGGGNQPQHF
few	14	TRBV27	TRBJ1-6	NA	TGTGCCAGCAGTATCCGGGGGAGCAATTCACCCCTCCACTTT	CASSIRGSNSPLHF
NA	14	TRBV5-1	TRBJ2-7	NA	TGCGCCAGCAGCTTAGACCACAGCCTCTACGAGCAGTACTTC	CASSLDHSLYEQYF
once	14	TRBV6-5	TRBJ1-3	NA	TGTGCCAGCAGAGTCCAGGGTTCTGGAAACACCATATATTTT	CASRVQGSGNTIYF
NA	14	TRBV3-1/TRBV3-2	TRBJ1-5	NA	TGTGCCAGCAGCCAAGTGAGATTCAATCAGCCCCAGCATTTT	CASSQVRFNQPQHF
NA	12	TRBV5-6	TRBJ2-2	NA	TGTGCCAGCAGCCCAGGGGCCGGGGAGCTGTTTTTT	CASSPGAGELFF
NA	14	TRBV7-9	TRBJ2-2	NA	TGTGCCAGCAGCTTGACAGTAAGCACCGGGGAGCTGTTTTTT	CASSLTVSTGELFF
NA	15	TRBV19	TRBJ2-5	NA	TGTGCCAGTAGTCCTCTAAGGGGCTTCCAAGAGACCCAGTACTTC	CASSPLRGFQETQYF
NA	11	TRBV29-1	TRBJ2-7	TRBD1	TGCAGCGTTGTAGACAGGGGGCCGCAGTACTTC	CSVVDRGPQYF
NA	13	TRBV11-2	TRBJ1-2	NA	TGTGCCAGCAGCTTAGGACAGTTCTATGGCTACACCTTC	CASSLGQFYGYTF
NA	16	TRBV7-9	TRBJ1-1	NA	TGTGCCAGCAGCCCGCAGCTCATCAGGGTCTTCACTGAAGCTTTCTTT	CASSPQLIRVFTEAFF
NA	16	TRBV7-9	TRBJ2-7	TRBD1	TGTGCCAGCAGCTCCCCTACGGGACAGGGACCCTACGAGCAGTACTTC	CASSSPTGQGPYEQYF
NA	15	TRBV4-3	TRBJ1-6	NA	TGCGCCAGCAGCCAAGAACCGGGGGATAATTCACCCCTCCACTTT	CASSQEPGDNSPLHF
NA	16	TRBV11-3	TRBJ1-1	NA	TGTGCCAGCAGCCGACCGATCAGGGCCCCGAACACTGAAGCTTTCTTT	CASSRPIRAPNTEAFF
NA	18	TRBV20-1	TRBJ2-3	TRBD2	TGCAGTGCTAGTGCTAGCGGGGGGGCCGACCCTAGCACAGATACGCAGTATTTT	CSASASGGADPSTDTQYF
NA	15	TRBV19	TRBJ2-4	TRBD2	TGTGCCAGTAGGGCAAACGGACTAGCACCCAACATTCAGTACTTC	CASRANGLAPNIQYF
NA	15	TRBV15	TRBJ2-4	TRBD2	TGTGCCACCAGCAGGGATAGCGGGGGGGGTGACATTCAGTACTTC	CATSRDSGGGDIQYF
NA	14	TRBV5-5	TRBJ1-5	NA	TGTGCCAGCAGCTTGGTGGACACGAATCAGCCCCAGCATTTT	CASSLVDTNQPQHF
few	16	TRBV19	TRBJ2-7	NA	TGTGCCAGTACTCCAGGTTTCGCGACTAGGCGTAACGAGCAGTACTTC	CASTPGFATRRNEQYF
NA	14	TRBV5-1	TRBJ1-2	TRBD1	TGCGCCAGCAGCTTGTGGGGACAGGGCCCTGGCTACACCTTC	CASSLWGQGPGYTF
NA	16	TRBV7-9	TRBJ2-7	TRBD1	TGTGCCAGCAGCCCCCCGGCTCCCCCGACAGGGGAGGAGCAGTACTTC	CASSPPAPPTGEEQYF
few	14	TRBV24-1	TRBJ1-5	TRBD1	TGTGCCACCGCCGAACAGGGGATGAGTCAGCCCCAGCATTTT	CATAEQGMSQPQHF
NA	15	TRBV5-1	TRBJ2-7	NA	TGCGCCAGCAGCTTGGACGGCAGGGGTTTTTACGAGCAGTACTTC	CASSLDGRGFYEQYF
NA	14	TRBV4-3	TRBJ2-5	NA	TGCGCCAGCAGCCAAGACACGGGAATGGAGACCCAGTACTTC	CASSQDTGMETQYF
NA	14	TRBV11-2	TRBJ2-3	NA	TGTGCCAGCAGCTTGAGCGCTTCCGCAGATACGCAGTATTTT	CASSLSASADTQYF
NA	13	TRBV24-1	TRBJ1-2	TRBD1	TGTGCCACCAGGGACAGGGGATCCTATGGCTACACCTTC	CATRDRGSYGYTF
NA	14	TRBV15	TRBJ2-1	NA	TGTGCCACCAGCACTAGGAGCTCCTACAATGAGCAGTTCTTC	CATSTRSSYNEQFF
few	14	TRBV6-5	TRBJ1-1	TRBD1	TGTGCCAGCAGTACCCGGACAGGGCCCACTGAAGCTTTCTTT	CASSTRTGPTEAFF
NA	15	TRBV19	TRBJ1-2	TRBD1	TGTGCCACTTCCGAAACAGGGGGCCCACAGAGAGGCTACACCTTC	CATSETGGPQRGYTF
NA	15	TRBV2	TRBJ2-3	NA	TGTGCCAGCAGTGGCTCGGGATTAAGCACAGATACGCAGTATTTT	CASSGSGLSTDTQYF